This T cell receptor beta chain originates from a study of HIV-infected patients and healthy controls. Roughly three months, about 14 weeks, into antiretroviral therapy, follow-up blood was collected. All unsorted peripheral T cells were captured because whole blood was used without fractionation. Peripheral blood, roughly 2.5 ml, was drawn for RNA extraction. In its sample, this clonotype ranks as medium-sized. Its antigen is undetermined. Germline V gene data show CDR1 as KGHSH and CDR2 as LQKENI. Trimming stripped 3 bases from V and 5 bases from J, with 10 bases between. This CDR3 is 13 amino acids long. About 550 ng RNA was reverse transcribed with alpha and beta constant-region primers. Using multiplexing indices, alpha and beta chain libraries were generated apart by chain-specific third strand synthesis. In TCRdb, the 5' RACE reads were re-called with MiXCR into one record per CDR3 protein. The sample includes 2,000 to 2,500 distinct CDR3 sequences, 11% to 15% of them seen just once.

Study-wide findings and caveats: CDR3 sharing between individuals was lower in HIV-infected patients than in healthy controls. Only sixteen HIV-infected individuals were processed, a major limit on how widely findings apply.

The TCR comes from an adult with HIV infection. The chain employs TRBV18 and TRBJ2-5; D not certain. Material: blood, obtained during antiretroviral therapy. CDR3: CASSPMNGETQYF. As DNA, the CDR3 is TGTGCCAGCTCACCGATGAACGGGGAGACCCAGTACTTC.